This T cell receptor beta chain stems from a study of T cells in Graves' hyperthyroidism and ophthalmopathy. Whole-study findings and limits: Among thyroid clonotypes expanded above 0.001, most also appeared in blood.

Amplified TCR beta CDR3 regions derived from RNA transcripts. During a first-round RT-PCR of the TCR CDR3, the HTBI primer set was used. TCRdb processed the multiplex PCR reads anew with MiXCR; each CDR3 protein has one entry. The data contain hundreds of thousands of distinct CDR3 sequences, around 14% of them singletons. V was clipped by 5 bases and J by 2 bases, with 13 bases between them. CDR1 SGHRS and CDR2 YFSETQ come from the germline V gene. The CDR3 consists of 15 residues. In the case of this clonotype: Its antigen is undetermined.

Each diagnosis drew on symptoms, thyroxine, TRAb, thyroid ultrasound and orbital computed tomography findings. The V and J genes are TRBV5-1 and TRBJ2-2; tentatively, D is TRBD2 (6 bases). Sequenced input: blood. The clonotype originates from a woman younger than 35 with Graves' hyperthyroidism. DNA for the CDR3: TGCGCCAGCAGGGCCGGGACTCTTAACACCGGGGAGCTGTTTTTT. Encoded protein: CASRAGTLNTGELFF. Supplemented by reference TRBV5-1 and TRBJ2-2, the full variable domain reads KAGVTQTPRYLIKTRGQQVTLSCSPISGHRSVSWYQQTPGQGLQFLFEYFSETQRNKGNFPGRFSGRQFSNSRSEMNVSTLELGDSALYLCASRAGTLNTGELFFGEGSRLTVL.